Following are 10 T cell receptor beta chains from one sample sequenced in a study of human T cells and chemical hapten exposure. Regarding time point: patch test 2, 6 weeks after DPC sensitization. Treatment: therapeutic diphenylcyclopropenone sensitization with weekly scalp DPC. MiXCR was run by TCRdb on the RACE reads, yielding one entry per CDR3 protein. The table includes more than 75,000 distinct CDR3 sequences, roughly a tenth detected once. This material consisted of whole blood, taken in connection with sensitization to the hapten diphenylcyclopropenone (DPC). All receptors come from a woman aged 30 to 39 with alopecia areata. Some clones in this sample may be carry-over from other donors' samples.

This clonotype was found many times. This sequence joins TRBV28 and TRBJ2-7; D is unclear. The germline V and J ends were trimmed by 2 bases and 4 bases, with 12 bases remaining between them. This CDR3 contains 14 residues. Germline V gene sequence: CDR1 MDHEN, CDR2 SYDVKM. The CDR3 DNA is TGTGCCAGCAGTTTACCGGGCCCCAATTACGAGCAGTACTTC. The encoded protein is CASSLPGPNYEQYF.

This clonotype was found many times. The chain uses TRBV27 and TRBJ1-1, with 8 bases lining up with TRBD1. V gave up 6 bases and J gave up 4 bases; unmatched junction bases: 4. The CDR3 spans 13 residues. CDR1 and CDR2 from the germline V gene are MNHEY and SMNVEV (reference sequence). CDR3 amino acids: CASRKTGGTEAFF. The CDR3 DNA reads TGTGCCAGCAGGAAAACAGGGGGCACTGAAGCTTTCTTT.

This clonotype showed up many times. In DNA form, the CDR3 reads TGCGCCAGCAGCCACCACCTGAACACCGGGGAGCTGTTTTTT. It is translated as CASSHHLNTGELFF. V usage is TRBV4-1 and J usage is TRBJ2-2; D remains ambiguous. The ends were cut back, 3 bases at V and 1 base at J, with 6 bases in the middle. The CDR3 totals 14 residues. Germline values: CDR1 MGHRA, CDR2 YSYEKL.

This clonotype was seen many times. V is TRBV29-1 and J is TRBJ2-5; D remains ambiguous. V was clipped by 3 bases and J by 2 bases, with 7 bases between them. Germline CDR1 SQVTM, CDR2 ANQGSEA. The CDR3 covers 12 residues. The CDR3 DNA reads TGCAGCGTTGAGTCACAGCAAGAGACCCAGTACTTC. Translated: CSVESQQETQYF.

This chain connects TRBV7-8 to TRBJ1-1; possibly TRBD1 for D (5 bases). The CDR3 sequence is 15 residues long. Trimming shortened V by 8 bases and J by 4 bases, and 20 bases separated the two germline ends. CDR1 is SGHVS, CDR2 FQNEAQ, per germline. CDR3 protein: CASRPGPLLTTEAFF. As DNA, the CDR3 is TGTGCCAGCCGGCCAGGGCCATTATTGACCACTGAAGCTTTCTTT.

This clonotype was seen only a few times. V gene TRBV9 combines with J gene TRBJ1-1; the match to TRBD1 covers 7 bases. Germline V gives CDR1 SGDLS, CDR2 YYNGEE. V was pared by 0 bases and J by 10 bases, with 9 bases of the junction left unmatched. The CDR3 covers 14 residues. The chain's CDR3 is CASSVAPGTAVAFF. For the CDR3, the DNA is TGTGCCAGCAGCGTAGCTCCCGGGACAGCAGTAGCTTTCTTT.

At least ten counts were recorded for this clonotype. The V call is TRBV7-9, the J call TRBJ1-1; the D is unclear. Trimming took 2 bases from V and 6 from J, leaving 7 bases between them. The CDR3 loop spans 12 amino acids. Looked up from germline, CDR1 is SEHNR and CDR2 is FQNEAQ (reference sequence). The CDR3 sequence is CASSLSRPEAFF. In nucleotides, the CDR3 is TGTGCCAGCAGCTTATCGCGCCCTGAAGCTTTCTTT.

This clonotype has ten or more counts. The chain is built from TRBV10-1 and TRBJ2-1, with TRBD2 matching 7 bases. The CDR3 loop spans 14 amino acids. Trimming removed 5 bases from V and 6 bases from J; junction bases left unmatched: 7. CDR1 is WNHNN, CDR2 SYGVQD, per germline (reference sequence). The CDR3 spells CASSRLAHSNEQFF. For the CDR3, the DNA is TGCGCCAGCAGTAGACTAGCCCACAGCAATGAGCAGTTCTTC.

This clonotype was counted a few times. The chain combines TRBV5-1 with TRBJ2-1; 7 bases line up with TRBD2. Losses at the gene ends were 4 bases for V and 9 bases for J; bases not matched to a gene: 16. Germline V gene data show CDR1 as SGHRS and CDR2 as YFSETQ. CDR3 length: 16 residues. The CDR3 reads CASSPPGTIMHTEQFF. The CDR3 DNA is TGCGCCAGCAGCCCCCCCGGGACTATAATGCATACTGAGCAGTTCTTC.

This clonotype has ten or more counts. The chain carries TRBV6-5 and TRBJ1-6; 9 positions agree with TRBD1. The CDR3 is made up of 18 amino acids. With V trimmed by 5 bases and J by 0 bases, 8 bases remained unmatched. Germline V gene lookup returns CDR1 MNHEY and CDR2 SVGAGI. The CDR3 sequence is CASSLTGGTSSYNSPLHF. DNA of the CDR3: TGTGCCAGCAGTCTGACAGGGGGTACAAGCTCCTATAATTCACCCCTCCACTTT.